These 12 T cell receptor beta chains originate from one sample sequenced in a study of T cells in Graves' hyperthyroidism and ophthalmopathy. The source material, RNA transcripts, was used to amplify TCR beta CDR3 regions. The HTBI primer set served for first-round RT-PCR of the TCR CDR3. Via MiXCR, TCRdb re-called the multiplex PCR reads, giving one row per CDR3 protein. Here the sample spans some 250,000 distinct CDR3 sequences, 12% to 15% being singletons. Sequencing used blood. Receptors were obtained from a woman between 50 and 59 years old with Graves' hyperthyroidism that later progressed to Graves' ophthalmopathy.

The V call is TRBV28, the J call TRBJ2-5; the match to TRBD1 covers 8 bases. In germline, CDR1 is MDHEN, CDR2 SYDVKM. CDR3 size: 15 residues. V lost 6 bases to trimming and J lost 5 bases; unmatched junction nucleotides: 11. CDR3 bases: TGTGCCAGCAGCTTCCCCGGGACAGGTGGTGAGACCCAGTACTTC. As protein: CASSFPGTGGETQYF.

In its sample, this clonotype was seen a few times. The chain uses TRBV20-1 and TRBJ1-2; no clear D. Germline values: CDR1 DFQATT, CDR2 SNEGSKA (reference sequence). Trimming shortened V by 4 bases and J by 5 bases, and 8 bases separated the two germline ends. The CDR3 covers 11 residues. CDR3 loop: CSAKLGYGYTF. Here the CDR3 DNA reads TGCAGTGCTAAGTTAGGTTATGGCTACACCTTC.

This clonotype was picked up many times. This sequence joins TRBV28 and TRBJ2-7; D remains unclear. Trimming removed 7 bases at V and 2 bases at J, with 6 bases between. CDR1 is MDHEN and CDR2 is SYDVKM in the germline V gene. The CDR3 totals 11 residues. The CDR3 protein is CASTRPYEQYF. In DNA form, the CDR3 reads TGTGCCAGCACTCGTCCCTACGAGCAGTACTTC.

This clonotype has just a few counts. This chain links TRBV24-1 with TRBJ2-5; TRBD2 aligns across 11 bases. Germline CDR1 and CDR2: KGHDR and SFDVKD. The junction had 11 bases not matched to a gene; V was cut back by 3 bases and J by 0 bases. The CDR3 has 19 residues. The CDR3 loop is CATSDPLAGGKGNQETQYF. In DNA, the CDR3 is TGTGCCACCAGTGATCCCCTAGCGGGAGGTAAGGGGAACCAAGAGACCCAGTACTTC.

This clonotype came up many times. This rearrangement joins TRBV3-1 to TRBJ2-5; D is perhaps TRBD2 (5 bases). The CDR3 totals 14 residues. From germline, CDR1 is LGHDT and CDR2 YNNKEL (reference sequence). V was trimmed by 2 bases and J by 0 bases, leaving 7 bases between them. The CDR3 coding sequence is TGTGCCAGCAGCCAATGGCGGGACCAAGAGACCCAGTACTTC. As protein: CASSQWRDQETQYF.

This clonotype was detected only a few times. V and J are TRBV19 and TRBJ2-6; D is uncertain. Per the germline V gene, CDR1 is LNHDA and CDR2 is SQIVND (reference sequence). The V gene lost 3 bases and the J gene lost 0 bases, with 6 bases spanning the gap. This CDR3 has 15 residues. The CDR3 here is CASSMLGSGANVLTF. CDR3 nucleotides: TGTGCCAGTAGTATGCTGGGCTCTGGGGCCAACGTCCTGACTTTC.

This clonotype appeared many times. CDR3 bases: TGTGCCAGCAGCACCGACAGGGGGCAGGGCGGCTACACCTTC. Amino acids: CASSTDRGQGGYTF. V gene TRBV7-3 combines with J gene TRBJ1-2; 10 bases line up with TRBD1. The germline V gene has CDR1 SGHTA and CDR2 FQGTGA. CDR3 size: 14 residues. J gave up 8 bases and V 5 bases, and 8 bases lay outside the gene matches.

This clonotype was picked up many times. The chain employs TRBV10-2 and TRBJ1-5; D is ambiguous. Germline assignment: CDR1 WSHSY and CDR2 SAAADI. Trimming removed 6 bases at V and 1 base at J, with 7 bases between. CDR3 length: 13 amino acids. The chain's CDR3 is CASRRRSNQPQHF. The CDR3, as DNA: TGCGCCAGCAGAAGGAGAAGCAATCAGCCCCAGCATTTT.

The chain is built from TRBV7-8 and TRBJ1-3; no clear D gene. From germline, CDR1 is SGHVS and CDR2 FQNEAQ. The V end was cut by 1 base, the J end by 0 bases, with 7 bases between. CDR3 length: 15 residues. CDR3 region: CASSLERDSGNTIYF. The CDR3 coding sequence is TGTGCCAGCAGCTTAGAAAGAGACTCTGGAAACACCATATATTTT.

CDR3 loop: CASSRGTGGIQPQHF. The CDR3 coding sequence is TGTGCCAGCAGTCGCGGGACAGGGGGAATCCAGCCCCAGCATTTT. The chain has TRBV27 and TRBJ1-5; 11 positions match TRBD1. Germline V gene data show CDR1 as MNHEY and CDR2 as SMNVEV (reference sequence). V shed 5 bases, J shed 7 bases, and the junction held 7 bases outside the gene matches. The CDR3 contains 15 residues.

This clonotype was seen only a few times. The chain combines TRBV19 with TRBJ1-1, with TRBD1 as a possible D gene (6 bases). The length of the CDR3 is 16 residues. The germline V and J ends were trimmed by 8 bases and 1 base, with 20 bases remaining between them. In germline, CDR1 is LNHDA, CDR2 SQIVND (reference sequence). The CDR3 sequence is CASGNWGGLWNTEAFF. DNA of the CDR3: TGTGCCAGTGGGAACTGGGGGGGGCTGTGGAACACTGAAGCTTTCTTT.

This clonotype was seen at least ten times. This chain links TRBV6-1 with TRBJ2-7, with 12 bases lining up with TRBD2. Unmatched junction bases numbered 5, after V lost 8 bases and J lost 3 bases. There are 14 residues in the CDR3. Germline V gene sequence: CDR1 MNHNS, CDR2 SASEGT. CDR3 in amino acids: CASLRTSGDYEQYF. The CDR3 DNA follows: TGTGCCAGCTTGCGGACTAGCGGGGACTACGAGCAGTACTTC.